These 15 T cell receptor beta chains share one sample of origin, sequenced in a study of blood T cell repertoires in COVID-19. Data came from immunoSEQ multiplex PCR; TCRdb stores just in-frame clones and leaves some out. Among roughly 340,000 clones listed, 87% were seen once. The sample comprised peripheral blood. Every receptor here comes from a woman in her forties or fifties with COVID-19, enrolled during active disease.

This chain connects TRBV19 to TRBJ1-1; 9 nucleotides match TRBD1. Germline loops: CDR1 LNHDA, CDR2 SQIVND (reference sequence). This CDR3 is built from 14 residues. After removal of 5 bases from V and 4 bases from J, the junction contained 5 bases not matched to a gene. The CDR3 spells CASSAGTGITEAFF. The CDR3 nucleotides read TGTGCCAGTAGTGCCGGGACAGGGATCACTGAAGCTTTCTTT.

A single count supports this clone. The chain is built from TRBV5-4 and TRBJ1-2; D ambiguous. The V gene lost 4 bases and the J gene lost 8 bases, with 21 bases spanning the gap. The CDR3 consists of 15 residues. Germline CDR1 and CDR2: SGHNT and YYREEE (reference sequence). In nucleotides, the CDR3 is TGTGCCAGCAGCCCTCCCGGGAGCTACTTCCACGGCTACACCTTC. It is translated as CASSPPGSYFHGYTF.

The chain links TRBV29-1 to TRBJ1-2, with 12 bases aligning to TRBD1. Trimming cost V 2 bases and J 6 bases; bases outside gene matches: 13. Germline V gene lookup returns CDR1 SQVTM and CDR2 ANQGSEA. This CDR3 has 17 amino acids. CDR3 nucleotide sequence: TGCAGCGTTGAACGGGTCCCGGGACAGGGGGCGCATCATGGCTACACCTTC. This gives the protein CSVERVPGQGAHHGYTF.

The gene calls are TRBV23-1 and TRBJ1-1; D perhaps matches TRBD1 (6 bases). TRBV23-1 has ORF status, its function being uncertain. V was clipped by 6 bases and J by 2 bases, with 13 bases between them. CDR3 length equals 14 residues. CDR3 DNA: TGCGCCAGCAGCCTCAGGGGCCATAACACTGAAGCTTTCTTT. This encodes CASSLRGHNTEAFF.

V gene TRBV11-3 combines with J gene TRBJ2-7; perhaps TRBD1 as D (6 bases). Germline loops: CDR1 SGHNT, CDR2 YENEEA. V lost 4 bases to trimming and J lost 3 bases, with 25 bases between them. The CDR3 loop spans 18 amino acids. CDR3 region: CASSSPTGIPTNYYEQYF. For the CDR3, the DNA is TGTGCCAGCAGCTCACCTACAGGGATCCCAACCAATTACTACGAGCAGTACTTC.

DNA of the CDR3: TGCGCCAGCAGCTTGCCCCTGGCGGGGACCCAGTACTTC. It encodes CASSLPLAGTQYF. V usage is TRBV5-1 and J usage is TRBJ2-5; possibly TRBD2 for D (5 bases). V was trimmed by 1 base and J by 7 bases, leaving 11 bases between them. The germline V gene encodes CDR1 SGHRS and CDR2 YFSETQ. CDR3 length: 13 amino acids.

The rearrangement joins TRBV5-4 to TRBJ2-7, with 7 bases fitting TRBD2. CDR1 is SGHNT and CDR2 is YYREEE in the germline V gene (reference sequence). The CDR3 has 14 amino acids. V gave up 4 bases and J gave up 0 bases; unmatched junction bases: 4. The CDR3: CASSAGLGSYEQYF. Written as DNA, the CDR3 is TGTGCCAGCAGCGCCGGACTAGGCTCCTACGAGCAGTACTTC. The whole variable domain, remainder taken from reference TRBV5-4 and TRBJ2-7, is ETGVTQSPTHLIKTRGQQVTLRCSSQSGHNTVSWYQQALGQGPQFIFQYYREEENGRGNFPPRFSGLQFPNYSSELNVNALELDDSALYLCASSAGLGSYEQYFGPGTRLTVT.

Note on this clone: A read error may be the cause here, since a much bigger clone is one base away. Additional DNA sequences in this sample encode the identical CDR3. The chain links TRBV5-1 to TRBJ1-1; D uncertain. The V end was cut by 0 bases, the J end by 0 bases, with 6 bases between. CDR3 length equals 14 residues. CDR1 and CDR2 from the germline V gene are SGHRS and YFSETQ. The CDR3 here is CASSLDSMNTEAFF. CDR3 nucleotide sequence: TGCGCCAGCAGCTTGGACAGCATGAACACTGAAGCTTTCTTT.

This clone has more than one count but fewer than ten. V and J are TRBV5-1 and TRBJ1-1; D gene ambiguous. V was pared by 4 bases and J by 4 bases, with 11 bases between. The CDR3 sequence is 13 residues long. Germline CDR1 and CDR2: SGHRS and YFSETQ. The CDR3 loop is CASSPQTGTEAFF. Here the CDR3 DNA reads TGCGCCAGCAGCCCTCAAACGGGCACTGAAGCTTTCTTT.

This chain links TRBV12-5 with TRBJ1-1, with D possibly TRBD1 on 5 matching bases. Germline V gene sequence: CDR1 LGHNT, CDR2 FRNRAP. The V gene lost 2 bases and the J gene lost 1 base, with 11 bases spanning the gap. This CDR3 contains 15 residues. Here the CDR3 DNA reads TGTGCTAGTGGTTTGAGGACACCCAAGAACACTGAAGCTTTCTTT. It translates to CASGLRTPKNTEAFF. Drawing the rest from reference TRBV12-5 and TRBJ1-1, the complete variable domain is DARVTQTPRHKVTEMGQEVTMRCQPILGHNTVFWYRQTMMQGLELLAYFRNRAPLDDSGMPKDRFSAEMPDATLATLKIQPSEPRDSAVYFCASGLRTPKNTEAFFGQGTRLTVV.

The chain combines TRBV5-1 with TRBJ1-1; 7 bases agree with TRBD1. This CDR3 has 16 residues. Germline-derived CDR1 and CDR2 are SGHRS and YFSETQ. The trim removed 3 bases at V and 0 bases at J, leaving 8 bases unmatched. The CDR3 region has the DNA TGCGCCAGCAGCTGGGACAGCCTAATTATGAACACTGAAGCTTTCTTT. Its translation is CASSWDSLIMNTEAFF.

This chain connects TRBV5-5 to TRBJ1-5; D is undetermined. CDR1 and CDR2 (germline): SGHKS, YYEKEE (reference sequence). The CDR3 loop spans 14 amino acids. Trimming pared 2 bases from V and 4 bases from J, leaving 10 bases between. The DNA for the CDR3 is TGTGCCAGCAGCTTACGAGGCATTAATCAGCCCCAGCATTTT. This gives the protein CASSLRGINQPQHF.

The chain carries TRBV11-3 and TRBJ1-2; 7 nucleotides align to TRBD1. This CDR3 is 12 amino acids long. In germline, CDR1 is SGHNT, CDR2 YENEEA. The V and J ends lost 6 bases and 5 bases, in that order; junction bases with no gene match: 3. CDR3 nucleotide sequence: TGTGCCAGCAGGGGACAGTCATATGGCTACACCTTC. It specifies CASRGQSYGYTF. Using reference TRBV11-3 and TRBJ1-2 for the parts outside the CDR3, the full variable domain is EAGVVQSPRYKIIEKKQPVAFWCNPISGHNTLYWYLQNLGQGPELLIRYENEEAVDDSQLPKDRFSAERLKGVDSTLKIQPAELGDSAVYLCASRGQSYGYTFGSGTRLTVV.

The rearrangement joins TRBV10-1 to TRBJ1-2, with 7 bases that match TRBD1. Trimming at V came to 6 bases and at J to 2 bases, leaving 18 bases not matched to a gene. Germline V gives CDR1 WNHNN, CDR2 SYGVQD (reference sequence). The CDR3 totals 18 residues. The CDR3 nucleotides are TGCGCCAGCAGAGGACAGGCAGGGAAGGGTTTTTTGAACTATGGCTACACCTTC. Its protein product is CASRGQAGKGFLNYGYTF.

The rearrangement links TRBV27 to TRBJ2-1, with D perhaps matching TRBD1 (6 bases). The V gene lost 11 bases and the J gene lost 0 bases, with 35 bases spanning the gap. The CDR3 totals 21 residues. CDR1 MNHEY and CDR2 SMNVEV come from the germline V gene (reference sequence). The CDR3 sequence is CAAGSKSSRTEGGSSYNEQFF. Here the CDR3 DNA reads TGTGCCGCCGGGTCGAAAAGCTCTCGGACAGAAGGGGGAAGCTCCTACAATGAGCAGTTCTTC.